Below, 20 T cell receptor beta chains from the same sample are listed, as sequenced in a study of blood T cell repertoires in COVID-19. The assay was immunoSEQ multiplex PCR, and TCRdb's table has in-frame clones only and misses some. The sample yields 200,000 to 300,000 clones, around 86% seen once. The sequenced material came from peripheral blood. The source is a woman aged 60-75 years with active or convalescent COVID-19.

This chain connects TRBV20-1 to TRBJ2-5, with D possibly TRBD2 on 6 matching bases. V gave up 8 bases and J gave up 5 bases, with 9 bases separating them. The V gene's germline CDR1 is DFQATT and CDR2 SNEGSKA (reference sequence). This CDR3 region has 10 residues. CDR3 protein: CSSRGETQYF. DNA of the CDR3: TGCAGTTCCCGGGGGGAGACCCAGTACTTC.

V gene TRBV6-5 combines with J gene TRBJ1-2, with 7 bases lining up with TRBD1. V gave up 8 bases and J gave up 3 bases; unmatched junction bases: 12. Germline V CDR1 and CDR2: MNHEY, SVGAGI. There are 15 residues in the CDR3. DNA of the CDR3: TGTGCCAGCCGCGGACAGGCCTTAAACTACTATGGCTACACCTTC. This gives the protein CASRGQALNYYGYTF.

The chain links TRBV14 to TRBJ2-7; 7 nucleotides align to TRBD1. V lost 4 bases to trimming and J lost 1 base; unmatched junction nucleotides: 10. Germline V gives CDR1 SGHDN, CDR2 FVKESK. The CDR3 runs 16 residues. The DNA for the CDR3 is TGTGCCAGCAGCCCCCACAGGGGATCCCTGTCCTACGAGCAGTACTTC. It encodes CASSPHRGSLSYEQYF.

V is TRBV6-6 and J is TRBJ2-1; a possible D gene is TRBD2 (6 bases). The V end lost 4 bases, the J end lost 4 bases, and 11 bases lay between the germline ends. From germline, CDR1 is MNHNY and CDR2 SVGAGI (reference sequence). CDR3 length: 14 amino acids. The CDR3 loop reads CASSSFGGYNEQFF. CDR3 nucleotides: TGTGCCAGCAGTTCGTTTGGGGGGTACAATGAGCAGTTCTTC.

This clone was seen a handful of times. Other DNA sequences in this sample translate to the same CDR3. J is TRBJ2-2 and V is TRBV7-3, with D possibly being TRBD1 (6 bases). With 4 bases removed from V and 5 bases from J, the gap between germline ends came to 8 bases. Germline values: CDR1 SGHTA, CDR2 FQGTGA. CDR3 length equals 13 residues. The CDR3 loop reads CASSSQGTGELFF. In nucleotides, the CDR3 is TGTGCCAGCAGCTCACAGGGTACCGGGGAGCTGTTTTTT.

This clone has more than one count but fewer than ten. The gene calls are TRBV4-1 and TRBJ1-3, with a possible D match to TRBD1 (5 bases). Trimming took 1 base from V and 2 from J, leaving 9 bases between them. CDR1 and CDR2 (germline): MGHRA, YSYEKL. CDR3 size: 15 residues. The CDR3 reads CASSQVQGAGNTIYF. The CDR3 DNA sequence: TGCGCCAGCAGCCAAGTGCAGGGTGCTGGAAACACCATATATTTT.

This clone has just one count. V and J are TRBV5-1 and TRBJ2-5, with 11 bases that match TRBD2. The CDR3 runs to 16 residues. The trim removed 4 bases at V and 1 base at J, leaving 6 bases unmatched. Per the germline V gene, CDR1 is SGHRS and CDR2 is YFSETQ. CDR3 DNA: TGCGCCAGCAGCCAATCTAGCGGGGGGTCCCAAGAGACCCAGTACTTC. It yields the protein CASSQSSGGSQETQYF.

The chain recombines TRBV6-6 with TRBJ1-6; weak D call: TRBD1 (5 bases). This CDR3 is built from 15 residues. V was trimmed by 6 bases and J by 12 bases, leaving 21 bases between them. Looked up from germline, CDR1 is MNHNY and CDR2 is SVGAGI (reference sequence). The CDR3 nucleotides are TGTGCCAGCAGACCCGGGGACCGCCACGGGAGACCCCTCCACTTT. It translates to CASRPGDRHGRPLHF.

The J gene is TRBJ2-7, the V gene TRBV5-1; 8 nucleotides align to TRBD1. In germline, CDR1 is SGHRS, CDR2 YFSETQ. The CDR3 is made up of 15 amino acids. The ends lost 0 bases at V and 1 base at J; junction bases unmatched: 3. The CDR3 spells CASSLGTGPSYEQYF. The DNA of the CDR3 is TGCGCCAGCAGCTTGGGGACAGGGCCATCCTACGAGCAGTACTTC.

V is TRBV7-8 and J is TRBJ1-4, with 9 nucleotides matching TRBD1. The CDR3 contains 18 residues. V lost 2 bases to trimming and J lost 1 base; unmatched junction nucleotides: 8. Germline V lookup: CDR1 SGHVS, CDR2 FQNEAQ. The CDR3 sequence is CASSLTGGVLRTNEKLFF. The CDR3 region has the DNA TGTGCCAGCAGCTTAACAGGGGGCGTTCTTCGAACTAATGAAAAACTGTTTTTT.

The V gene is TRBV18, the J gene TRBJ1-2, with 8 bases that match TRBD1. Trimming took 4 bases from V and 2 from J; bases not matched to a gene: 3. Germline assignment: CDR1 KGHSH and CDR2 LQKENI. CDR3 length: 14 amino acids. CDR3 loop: CASSRGQANYGYTF. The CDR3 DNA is TGTGCCAGCTCACGGGGACAGGCCAACTATGGCTACACCTTC.

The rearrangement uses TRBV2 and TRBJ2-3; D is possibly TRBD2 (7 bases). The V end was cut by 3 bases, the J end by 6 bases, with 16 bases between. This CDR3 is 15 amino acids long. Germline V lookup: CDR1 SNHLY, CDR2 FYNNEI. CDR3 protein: CASSEAGGGPDTQYF. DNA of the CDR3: TGTGCCAGCAGTGAGGCTGGCGGGGGCCCCGATACGCAGTATTTT.

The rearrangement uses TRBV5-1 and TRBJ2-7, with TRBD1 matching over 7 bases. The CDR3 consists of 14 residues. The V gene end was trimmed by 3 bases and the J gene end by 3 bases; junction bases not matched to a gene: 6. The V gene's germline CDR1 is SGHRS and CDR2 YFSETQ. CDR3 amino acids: CASSSFQGDYEQYF. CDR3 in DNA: TGCGCCAGCAGCTCATTCCAGGGGGACTACGAGCAGTACTTC.

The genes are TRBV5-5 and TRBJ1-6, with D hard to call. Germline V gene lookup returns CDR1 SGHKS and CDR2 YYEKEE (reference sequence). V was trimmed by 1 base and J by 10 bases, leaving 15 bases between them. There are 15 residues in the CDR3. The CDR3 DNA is TGTGCCAGCAGCTTGCGGCAGGAACCCTCATCACCCCTCCACTTT. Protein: CASSLRQEPSSPLHF.

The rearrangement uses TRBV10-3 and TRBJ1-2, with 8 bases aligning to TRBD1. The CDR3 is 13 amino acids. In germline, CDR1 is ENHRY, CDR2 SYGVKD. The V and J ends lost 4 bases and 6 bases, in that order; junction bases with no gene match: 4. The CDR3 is CAISVDRGHGYTF. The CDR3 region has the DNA TGTGCCATCAGTGTTGACAGGGGCCATGGCTACACCTTC.

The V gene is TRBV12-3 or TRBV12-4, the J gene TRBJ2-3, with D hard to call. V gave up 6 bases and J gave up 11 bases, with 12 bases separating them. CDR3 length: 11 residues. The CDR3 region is CASRWAERQYF. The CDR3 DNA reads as TGTGCCAGCAGATGGGCCGAGAGGCAGTATTTT.

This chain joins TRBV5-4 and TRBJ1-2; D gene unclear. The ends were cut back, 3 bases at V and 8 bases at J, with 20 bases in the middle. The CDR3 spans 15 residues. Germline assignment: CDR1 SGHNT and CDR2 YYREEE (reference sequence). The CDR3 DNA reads TGTGCCAGCAGCTCCCCGTACGGGGTAGGAAAGGGCTACACCTTC. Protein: CASSSPYGVGKGYTF.

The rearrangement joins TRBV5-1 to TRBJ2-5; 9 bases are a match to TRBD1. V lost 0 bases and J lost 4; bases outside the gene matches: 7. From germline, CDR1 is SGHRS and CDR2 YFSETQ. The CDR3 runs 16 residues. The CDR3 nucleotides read TGCGCCAGCAGCTTGGCCGGGACAGGGTTCCGAGAGACCCAGTACTTC. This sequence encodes CASSLAGTGFRETQYF.

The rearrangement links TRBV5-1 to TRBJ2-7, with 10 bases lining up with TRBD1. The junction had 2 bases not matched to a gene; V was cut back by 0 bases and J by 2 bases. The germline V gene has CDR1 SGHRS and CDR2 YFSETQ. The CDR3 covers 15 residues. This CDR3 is CASSLAGTGAYEQYF. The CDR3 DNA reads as TGCGCCAGCAGCTTGGCAGGGACAGGGGCCTACGAGCAGTACTTC. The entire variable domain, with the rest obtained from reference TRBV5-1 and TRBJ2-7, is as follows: KAGVTQTPRYLIKTRGQQVTLSCSPISGHRSVSWYQQTPGQGLQFLFEYFSETQRNKGNFPGRFSGRQFSNSRSEMNVSTLELGDSALYLCASSLAGTGAYEQYFGPGTRLTVT.

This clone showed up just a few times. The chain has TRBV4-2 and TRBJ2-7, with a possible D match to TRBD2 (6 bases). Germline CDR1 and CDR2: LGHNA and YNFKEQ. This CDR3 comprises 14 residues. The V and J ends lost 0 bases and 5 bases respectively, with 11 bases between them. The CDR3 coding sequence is TGTGCCAGCAGCCAAGATGTTGGAGGGAACGAGCAGTACTTC. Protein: CASSQDVGGNEQYF.